One sample yielded the 11 T cell receptor beta chains listed below, sequenced in a study of blood T cells in healthy people across ages. Alongside a J-beta primer mix, a sample-barcoded 5' primer served in a second PCR lasting roughly 7 to 12 cycles. TCRdb analysed the 5' RACE reads with MiXCR anew, one entry per CDR3 protein. The sample shows 800,000 to 900,000 distinct CDR3 sequences, 62% of them seen only once. The sample comprised blood. All receptors come from a man younger than 40 in good health.

The chain joins TRBV6-5 to TRBJ2-6, with D unclear. CDR1 and CDR2 from the germline V gene are MNHEY and SVGAGI. The CDR3 extends over 17 amino acids. Trimming stripped 2 bases from V and 0 bases from J, with 11 bases between. As DNA, the CDR3 is TGTGCCAGCAGTTACGAGCTAACTCCCTCTGGGGCCAACGTCCTGACTTTC. Its protein product is CASSYELTPSGANVLTF.

The chain joins TRBV7-3 to TRBJ2-1, with 12 nucleotides matching TRBD2. Per the germline V gene, CDR1 is SGHTA and CDR2 is FQGTGA. J was trimmed by 5 bases and V by 1 base; bases with no gene match: 3. There are 16 residues in the CDR3. CDR3 coding DNA: TGTGCCAGCAGCTTAAGGGCTAGCGGGGGGGACAATGAGCAGTTCTTC. This sequence encodes CASSLRASGGDNEQFF.

This clonotype showed up many times. The gene calls are TRBV4-3 and TRBJ2-3; no clear D gene. The CDR3 has 13 residues. Trimming removed 4 bases from V and 2 bases from J, with 7 bases in between. Germline V gene sequence: CDR1 LGHNA, CDR2 YSLEER. CDR3 amino acids: CASSLSTTDTQYF. The CDR3 DNA reads as TGCGCCAGCAGCCTTTCTACCACAGATACGCAGTATTTT.

This clonotype was found a few times. The chain employs TRBV18 and TRBJ1-2; TRBD1 might be the D (6 bases). V shed 6 bases and J shed 3 bases, with 14 bases lying between them. The CDR3 has 14 amino acids. CDR1 and CDR2 (germline): KGHSH, LQKENI. This CDR3 reads CASSLAGADYGYTF. The CDR3 DNA reads as TGTGCCAGCTCCCTAGCAGGGGCTGACTATGGCTACACCTTC.

This chain uses TRBV12-3 or TRBV12-4 with TRBJ2-5, with D maybe TRBD1 (6 bases). Between the trimmed V and J ends, which lost 4 bases and 1 base, there was a span of 13 bases. CDR3 length equals 15 residues. CDR3 region: CASSSTGTPQETQYF. The CDR3 DNA sequence: TGTGCCAGCAGTTCAACCGGGACACCCCAAGAGACCCAGTACTTC.

This sequence joins TRBV6-2 or TRBV6-3 and TRBJ1-1; TRBD1 aligns across 8 bases. Per germline, CDR1 MNHEY and CDR2 SVGEGT. After removal of 6 bases from V and 3 bases from J, the junction contained 15 bases not matched to a gene. The CDR3 has 17 residues. The CDR3 loop reads CASSQYRGYIMDTEAFF. The CDR3 region has the DNA TGTGCCAGCAGCCAATACAGGGGGTACATCATGGACACTGAAGCTTTCTTT.

This clonotype occurred a few times. V usage is TRBV2 and J usage is TRBJ2-5; D possibly uses TRBD1 or TRBD2 (5 bases each). The V gene lost 4 bases and the J gene lost 5 bases, with 20 bases spanning the gap. This CDR3 contains 16 residues. Germline V gene data show CDR1 as SNHLY and CDR2 as FYNNEI. The CDR3 spells CASSVPTGDPSETQYF. In DNA form, the CDR3 reads TGTGCCAGCAGTGTCCCAACTGGGGACCCTTCGGAGACCCAGTACTTC.

The sample holds a few counts of this clonotype. The J gene is TRBJ2-1, the V gene TRBV14; the match to TRBD1 covers 7 bases. The length of the CDR3 is 15 residues. The junction had 8 bases not matched to a gene; V was cut back by 6 bases and J by 3 bases. Germline-derived CDR1 and CDR2 are SGHDN and FVKESK. DNA of the CDR3: TGTGCCAGCAGTCATACAGGGGCCTTCTACAATGAGCAGTTCTTC. Translation: CASSHTGAFYNEQFF.

This clonotype is a singleton in its sample. This rearrangement joins TRBV6-5 to TRBJ2-5, with a tentative D call TRBD1 (6 bases). CDR3 size: 17 residues. V shed 0 bases and J shed 3 bases, with 17 bases lying between them. Germline CDR1 and CDR2: MNHEY and SVGAGI. CDR3 loop: CASSYSTGPSGKETQYF. CDR3 DNA sequence: TGTGCCAGCAGTTACTCGACAGGACCTTCGGGAAAAGAGACCCAGTACTTC.

The chain recombines TRBV9 with TRBJ1-2; 7 bases align to TRBD1. Per germline, CDR1 SGDLS and CDR2 YYNGEE. V was clipped by 2 bases and J by 1 base; unmatched bases: 8. CDR3 length: 16 amino acids. CDR3 bases: TGTGCCAGCAGCGTGACAGGGCGGCCGGTTAACTATGGCTACACCTTC. Translated: CASSVTGRPVNYGYTF.

This clonotype was observed a few times. One end of the junction fails to match germline, which may point to a read error. This rearrangement joins TRBV4-2 to TRBJ2-7; D is undetermined. The CDR3 runs to 13 residues. Germline CDR1 is LGHNA and CDR2 is YNFKEQ. CDR3 DNA: TGTGCTAGCAGCCAAGATGTCAGCTACGAGCAGTACTTC. This translates into CASSQDVSYEQYF.